Detailed here is one T cell receptor beta chain. Antigen unknown. This sample is part of a study of circulating and synovial CD4+ cells in juvenile arthritis. CDR3 length equals 15 residues. J lost 3 bases, V lost 4 bases, and 5 bases had no gene match. Germline V CDR1 and CDR2: SGHDN, FVKESK. Here immunoSEQ multiplex PCR was the method, and the copy in TCRdb shows in-frame clones only, minus some. The data hold 15,000 to 20,000 clones, with roughly 89% observed a single time. General study points: Deeper sequencing increased measured overlap with synovial clonotypes. These blood cells shared more CDR3 sequences with synovium than bulk blood. Some such blood samples were as oligoclonal as synovium. Vbeta family usage analysis did not detect the pathogenic-like versus bulk difference.

The sequencing sample was made of CD4+ T cells from blood. V and J are TRBV14 and TRBJ1-1; 10 bases align to TRBD1. The clonotype comes from a human donor with juvenile idiopathic arthritis. CDR3 coding DNA: TGTGCCAGCAGCCGAAAGACAGGGGGCCACACTGAAGCTTTCTTT. Amino acid sequence: CASSRKTGGHTEAFF.